This T cell receptor beta chain was documented in a study of CD8 T cells in acute hepatitis C reinfection. Whole-study findings and limits: Diversity was high, without significant differences between resolver and chronic groups.

Time point defined: naive CD8 control sorted from an acute-time-point sample. Comment on this clone: The antigen is undetermined.

Germline loops: CDR1 MNHEY, CDR2 SMNVEV (reference sequence). The CDR3 loop spans 13 amino acids. The germline V and J ends were trimmed by 2 bases and 11 bases, with 15 bases remaining between them. The protocol was immunoSEQ multiplex PCR, while the TCRdb copy is restricted to in-frame clones and leaves out a portion. The data contain over 35,000 clones, around nine tenths of them seen just once; the ten biggest clones take up under 0.65%. The rearrangement uses TRBV27 and TRBJ1-2; D is possibly TRBD1 (6 bases). The sequence was obtained from a man in his thirties or forties with chronic hepatitis C. The sequencing sample was made of naive CD8+ T cells from PBMCs. The CDR3 sequence is CASSLGAGTLYTF. As DNA, the CDR3 is TGTGCCAGCAGTTTAGGGGCCGGGACACTATACACCTTC.